Shown below are 32 T cell receptor beta chains from a single sample sequenced in a study of tumor-infiltrating lymphocytes in primary liver carcinoma (dated by TCRdb to about 2017). Total RNA and DNA were co-extracted without cell sorting from 20-30 mg of bulk tissue using the AllPrep DNA/RNA mini kit. The sequencer listed for this sample is Illumina HiSeq 2500. TCRbeta-specific cDNA was reverse-transcribed from around 0.45 ug total RNA using a constant-region primer and ProtoScript II reverse transcriptase. Construction of the TCRbeta libraries relied on three nested rounds of multiplex PCR, following a slightly modified ARM-PCR procedure. Multiplex TRBV1-TRBV30 forward primers and a Cbeta reverse primer were used in the first two PCR rounds, each of which was run for approximately 10 cycles. Clones were called with MiXCR by TCRdb after fastp trimmed the public reads at Q25, and only in-frame beta chains were retained. Each CDR3 protein appears once, grouped with its most common genes and DNA. This sample gives about 99,000 distinct CDR3 sequences in total; 69% of them show up just once. The biggest ten clones account for over 7.5% of the sample.

The sequenced sample consisted of liver tumor tissue from sampling region 5. The label giving this sample's cell subset or site can be read as: tumor region T5, tumor centre. The receptors derive from a woman aged 60-75 years with primary liver carcinoma and hepatitis B virus infection.

This clonotype was seen ten or more times. The chain recombines TRBV29-1 with TRBJ2-2; 7 positions agree with TRBD2. Per germline, CDR1 SQVTM and CDR2 ANQGSEA. Trimming cost V 5 bases and J 7 bases; bases outside gene matches: 7. The CDR3 spans 13 residues. CDR3 nucleotide sequence: TGCAGCGTTTCGTCTAGCGGATTCGGGGAGCTGTTTTTT. Protein product: CSVSSSGFGELFF.

The rearrangement links TRBV6-6 to TRBJ2-7; 7 bases are shared with TRBD1. From germline, CDR1 is MNHNY and CDR2 SVGAGI (reference sequence). After removal of 9 bases from V and 4 bases from J, the junction contained 12 bases not matched to a gene. The CDR3 has 14 amino acids. CDR3 protein: CARSVLGQRYEQYV. The CDR3 coding sequence is TGTGCCAGGAGCGTATTGGGACAGCGATACGAGCAGTACGTC.

With respect to this clonotype: The junction departs from the called germline gene at one end, perhaps through a read error. The chain is built from TRBV5-6 and TRBJ2-7; a possible D gene is TRBD1 (6 bases). Looked up from germline, CDR1 is SGHDT and CDR2 is YYEEEE. The CDR3 extends over 14 amino acids. The CDR3, as DNA: TGTACCAGCAGCTACGGACAGAAAACCTACGAGCAGTACTTC. Protein product: CTSSYGQKTYEQYF.

In DNA form, the CDR3 reads TGTGCCAGCTCACCAGTGTCTAGCGGGTTAACCTACAATGAGCAGTTCTTC. It encodes CASSPVSSGLTYNEQFF. The rearrangement joins TRBV18 to TRBJ2-1; 8 bases are shared with TRBD2. V trimming: 2 bases; J trimming: 2 bases; junction bases outside the gene matches: 8. Germline CDR1 and CDR2: KGHSH and LQKENI. CDR3 length equals 17 residues.

The CDR3 loop reads CSVPVRARVYF. The CDR3 coding sequence is TGCAGCGTGCCGGTCAGGGCGAGAGTGTATTTT. The gene calls are TRBV29-1 and TRBJ2-3; perhaps TRBD1 as D (5 bases). CDR1 SQVTM and CDR2 ANQGSEA come from the germline V gene. V gave up 6 bases and J gave up 14 bases, with 18 bases separating them. The CDR3 is made up of 11 amino acids.

As to this clonotype: Since a much larger clone is just one base distant, this may be a read error. The V and J genes are TRBV6-7 and TRBJ2-1, with 11 bases matching TRBD2. Being an ORF, TRBV6-7 has a function that is uncertain. There are 15 residues in the CDR3. The CDR3 DNA reads TGTGTCAGCAGTTTGACTAGCGGGAACTACAATGAGCAGTTCTTC. Translating gives CVSSLTSGNYNEQFF.

J is TRBJ2-3 and V is TRBV29-1; D is unclear. Germline loops: CDR1 SQVTM, CDR2 ANQGSEA. V lost 8 bases, J lost 0 bases, and 12 bases lay in between. CDR3 size: 13 residues. CDR3 loop: CSITPGSTDTQYF. CDR3 nucleotide sequence: TGCAGCATTACGCCCGGCAGCACAGATACGCAGTATTTT.

This clonotype was observed at least ten times. The J gene is TRBJ2-7, the V gene TRBV11-2; TRBD1 agrees at 7 bases. The V and J ends lost 2 bases and 0 bases, in that order; junction bases with no gene match: 7. CDR3 length equals 16 residues. Germline V gene data show CDR1 as SGHAT and CDR2 as FQNNGV. CDR3: CASSLRDRDSSYEQYF. The DNA of the CDR3 is TGTGCCAGCAGCTTAAGGGACCGGGACAGCTCCTACGAGCAGTACTTC.

This sequence joins TRBV7-9 and TRBJ2-2; D unclear. V lost 7 bases to trimming and J lost 5 bases, with 11 bases between them. Germline lookup yields CDR1 SEHNR and CDR2 FQNEAQ (reference sequence). The CDR3 sequence is 13 residues long. The CDR3 loop is CASNFEKTGELFF. As DNA, the CDR3 is TGTGCCAGCAACTTCGAAAAGACCGGGGAGCTGTTTTTT.

V gene TRBV2 combines with J gene TRBJ1-2, with D unclear. V was shortened by 6 bases and J by 6 bases, with 14 bases between the two germline ends. The germline CDR1 and CDR2 sequences are SNHLY and FYNNEI. The CDR3 is 13 amino acids. The CDR3, as DNA: TGTGCCAGCAGCCGCGAGGGAGGTCATGGCTACACCTTC. This encodes CASSREGGHGYTF. The full variable domain, completed using reference TRBV2 and TRBJ1-2, is EPEVTQTPSHQVTQMGQEVILRCVPISNHLYFYWYRQILGQKVEFLVSFYNNEISEKSEIFDDQFSVERPDGSNFTLKIRSTKLEDSAMYFCASSREGGHGYTFGSGTRLTVV.

A note on this clonotype: The junction departs from germline at one end; a sequencing error may be responsible. This chain uses TRBV29-1 with TRBJ2-7, with 7 bases matching TRBD2. CDR1 is SQVTM, CDR2 ANQGSEA, per germline. This CDR3 region has 14 residues. Here the CDR3 reads CSVVRTRDTYKQYF. CDR3 nucleotide sequence: TGCAGCGTCGTGAGGACTAGGGATACCTACAAGCAGTACTTC.

In the case of this clonotype: A much more abundant neighbour one base away suggests this may be a read error. The chain combines TRBV7-8 with TRBJ1-2, with TRBD1 identical over 10 bases. Germline assignment: CDR1 SGHVS and CDR2 FQNEAQ. There are 15 residues in the CDR3. The CDR3 sequence: CAGSLTGGSAYGYTF. The CDR3 DNA reads as TGTGCCGGCAGCTTGACAGGGGGCTCTGCCTATGGCTACACCTTC. Complete variable domain (other parts from reference TRBV7-8 and TRBJ1-2): GAGVSQSPRYKVAKRGQDVALRCDPISGHVSLFWYQQALGQGPEFLTYFQNEAQLDKSGLPSDRFFAERPEGSVSTLKIQRTQQEDSAVYLCAGSLTGGSAYGYTFGSGTRLTVV.

This clonotype was seen at least ten times. This chain uses TRBV6-6 with TRBJ2-5, with 10 bases lining up with TRBD1. From germline, CDR1 is MNHNY and CDR2 SVGAGI (reference sequence). Trimming removed 0 bases from V and 4 bases from J; junction bases left unmatched: 2. This CDR3 comprises 15 residues. The CDR3 sequence is CASSYSRTGGETQYF. As DNA, the CDR3 is TGTGCCAGCAGTTACTCGCGGACAGGGGGAGAGACCCAGTACTTC.

V and J are TRBV28 and TRBJ1-5; 7 bases align to TRBD1. CDR1 and CDR2 from the germline V gene are MDHEN and SYDVKM. This CDR3 region has 14 residues. V shed 7 bases, J shed 3 bases, and the junction held 6 bases outside the gene matches. The CDR3, as DNA: TGTGCCAGCACCCTCGGACAGGTCAATCAGCCCCAGCATTTT. This translates into CASTLGQVNQPQHF.

This clonotype was counted once. This clone may be a read error of a much larger clone one base away. The chain is built from TRBV28 and TRBJ2-7, with 7 bases lining up with TRBD1. This CDR3 spans 16 amino acids. Germline values: CDR1 MDHEN, CDR2 SYDVKM. J was trimmed by 3 bases and V by 6 bases; bases with no gene match: 14. The CDR3 spells CASSHGFGDSIYEQYF. CDR3 nucleotides: TGTGCCAGCAGCCATGGCTTTGGGGACAGCATCTACGAGCAGTACTTC. Complete variable domain (other parts from reference TRBV28 and TRBJ2-7): DVKVTQSSRYLVKRTGEKVFLECVQDMDHENMFWYRQDPGLGLRLIYFSYDVKMKEKGDIPEGYSVSREKKERFSLILESASTNQTSMYLCASSHGFGDSIYEQYFGPGTRLTVT.

Only a few counts were recorded for this clonotype. The V call is TRBV10-3, the J call TRBJ2-3; maybe TRBD2 (6 bases). The ends were cut back, 0 bases at V and 6 bases at J, with 7 bases in the middle. The CDR3 is 13 amino acids. CDR1 ENHRY and CDR2 SYGVKD come from the germline V gene. The CDR3 DNA is TGTGCCATCAGTGAGTCCCGGGAGGATACGCAGTATTTT. It yields the protein CAISESREDTQYF.

Details on this clonotype: Mismatch with germline at one junction end may stem from a read error. The chain uses TRBV6-2 or TRBV6-3 and TRBJ2-7; tentatively, D is TRBD1 or TRBD2 (5 bases each). CDR3 length equals 15 residues. The V gene's germline CDR1 is MNHEY and CDR2 SVGEGT. The CDR3 DNA reads as TGTGCTAGCATGGGGGTGAGAGGGTATCGTGACGAGCAGTACTTC. Amino acid sequence: CASMGVRGYRDEQYF.

A single count supports this clonotype. Its ends do not fully match the called genes, so a read error is possible. The V gene is TRBV29-1, the J gene TRBJ2-1; TRBD2 matches 13 bases. The germline gives CDR1 SQVTM, CDR2 ANQGSEA. The CDR3 spans 19 residues. DNA of the CDR3: TGCGGCGTTGAGAGGCACCGGACTAGCGGGAGAGGGTCCTACAATGAGCAGTTCTTC. Encoded protein: CGVERHRTSGRGSYNEQFF.

About this clonotype: One end of the junction is discordant with germline, which a read error may explain. The CDR3 DNA reads TGTGCCATCAGCTTAGATAAAGGGAACACCGGGGGGCTGTTTTTT. Residues: CAISLDKGNTGGLFF. This sequence joins TRBV11-3 and TRBJ2-2; a possible D gene is TRBD2 (6 bases). There are 15 residues in the CDR3. The germline V gene encodes CDR1 SGHNT and CDR2 YENEEA. Filled out from reference TRBV11-3 and TRBJ2-2, the complete variable domain reads EAGVVQSPRYKIIEKKQPVAFWCNPISGHNTLYWYLQNLGQGPELLIRYENEEAVDDSQLPKDRFSAERLKGVDSTLKIQPAELGDSAVYLCAISLDKGNTGGLFFGEGSRLTVL.

This clonotype was seen more than once but under ten times. The chain combines TRBV5-1 with TRBJ1-6; D is undetermined. V lost 5 bases and J 4 bases, leaving 10 bases between the germline ends. The CDR3 is 14 residues long. The germline V gene encodes CDR1 SGHRS and CDR2 YFSETQ. The CDR3 here is CASRVGEYNSPLHF. The CDR3 DNA is TGCGCCAGCAGAGTTGGGGAATATAATTCACCCCTCCACTTT.

This clonotype appeared a few times. The J gene is TRBJ2-3, the V gene TRBV7-9; 8 bases fit TRBD1. Germline-derived CDR1 and CDR2 are SEHNR and FQNEAQ (reference sequence). The length of the CDR3 is 15 residues. V was pared by 5 bases and J by 3 bases, with 7 bases of the junction left unmatched. The CDR3 DNA reads TGTGCCAGCAGCCCAACAGGGGGTAGGACAGATACGCAGTATTTT. Its translation is CASSPTGGRTDTQYF.

Note on this clonotype: One base away lies a much larger clone, so this may be a sequencing read error. The V and J genes are TRBV5-1 and TRBJ2-5; 15 bases align to TRBD2. The CDR3 spans 16 residues. CDR1 is SGHRS and CDR2 is YFSETQ in the germline V gene. In DNA, the CDR3 is TGCGCCAACAGCTTGGGACTAGCGGGAGGAGGAAAGACCCAGTACTTC. Translated: CANSLGLAGGGKTQYF.

This clonotype was found once. Relative to the germline gene, one junction end is altered; a read error may explain this. The gene calls are TRBV6-5 and TRBJ1-2; the D is unclear. Germline V CDR1 and CDR2: MNHEY, SVGAGI. The CDR3 extends over 17 amino acids. CDR3 in DNA: TGTGCCACCAGTTATTTAACAGTGGGGAGAGGGTACTATGGCTACACCTTC. This gives the protein CATSYLTVGRGYYGYTF.

This clonotype has ten or more counts. The V gene is TRBV6-5, the J gene TRBJ2-2; D is uncertain. The ends were cut back, 2 bases at V and 2 bases at J, with 6 bases in the middle. The CDR3 has 14 residues. The V gene's germline CDR1 is MNHEY and CDR2 SVGAGI. Here the CDR3 DNA reads TGTGCCAGCAGTTACCCCTCTAACACCGGGGAGCTGTTTTTT. Translating gives CASSYPSNTGELFF.

About this clonotype itself: A read error is likely, as this CDR3 ends without the conserved phenylalanine or tryptophan. This chain links TRBV6-1 with TRBJ2-1; 7 nucleotides line up with TRBD1. The germline V gene encodes CDR1 MNHNS and CDR2 SASEGT. The CDR3 is 14 amino acids. CDR3 nucleotide sequence: TGTGGCAGCAGTACAGGGGCTCTGGGATCTGAGCAGTTCATC. This gives the protein CGSSTGALGSEQFI.

Details on this clonotype: Because the CDR3 is missing its conserved closing phenylalanine or tryptophan, this is likely a read error. The chain has TRBV6-5 and TRBJ1-1; no reliable D call. This CDR3 has 14 residues. Trimming removed 0 bases from V and 6 bases from J, with 11 bases in between. Germline assignment: CDR1 MNHEY and CDR2 SVGAGI. Here the CDR3 reads CASSYSCDGPEAFL. For the CDR3, the DNA is TGTGCCAGCAGTTACTCGTGTGACGGCCCTGAAGCTTTCCTT.

This clonotype has ten or more counts. The J gene is TRBJ1-2, the V gene TRBV5-5; D call uncertain. This CDR3 spans 14 amino acids. Trimming left V 0 bases short and J 4 bases short, with 10 bases between. Germline lookup yields CDR1 SGHKS and CDR2 YYEKEE (reference sequence). CDR3 region: CASSLGAEIYGYTF. In DNA, the CDR3 is TGTGCCAGCAGCTTGGGGGCTGAAATCTATGGCTACACCTTC.

Turning to this clonotype: This sequence may be a read error, since a much larger clone differs from it by one base. V gene TRBV5-4 combines with J gene TRBJ2-2; TRBD2 matches 7 bases. Germline V lookup: CDR1 SGHNT, CDR2 YYREEE (reference sequence). The CDR3 runs 15 residues. The CDR3 is CACSPEVAGTGELFF. In nucleotides, the CDR3 is TGTGCCTGCAGCCCGGAGGTAGCGGGCACCGGGGAGCTGTTTTTT.

With regard to this clonotype: A much larger clonotype is one base distant, so this may be a read error. V gene TRBV6-6 combines with J gene TRBJ2-3, with D possibly being TRBD2 (5 bases). Trimming removed 6 bases at V and 6 bases at J, with 19 bases between. CDR1 and CDR2 from the germline V gene are MNHNY and SVGAGI (reference sequence). The length of the CDR3 is 15 residues. Here the CDR3 reads CASSPSGDGWDTQYF. The DNA for the CDR3 is TGTGCCAGCAGCCCAAGCGGAGACGGCTGGGATACGCAGTATTTT.

This chain links TRBV25-1 with TRBJ2-2; D not certain. CDR1 MGHDK and CDR2 SYGVNS come from the germline V gene. Trimming shortened V by 3 bases and J by 4 bases, and 15 bases separated the two germline ends. This CDR3 is 16 amino acids long. DNA for the CDR3: TGTGCCAGCAGTGAGCACGAACGGACCAGCACCGGGGAGCTGTTTTTT. Residues: CASSEHERTSTGELFF.

As regards this clonotype: One end of the junction fails to match germline, which may point to a read error. The chain is built from TRBV11-2 and TRBJ2-7, with a weak D call TRBD2 (6 bases). The CDR3 runs 13 residues. From germline, CDR1 is SGHAT and CDR2 FQNNGV. The CDR3 here is CTSSLDWRDEQYF. Written as DNA, the CDR3 is TGTACCAGCAGCTTAGATTGGAGGGACGAGCAGTACTTT.

With regard to this clonotype: Mismatch with germline at one junction end may stem from a read error. V and J are TRBV12-3 or TRBV12-4 and TRBJ1-1, with D hard to call. This CDR3 has 13 residues. CDR3 residues: CASRGRVNSEAFF. The CDR3 bases are TGTGCCAGCCGAGGACGGGTGAACTCTGAAGCTTTCTTC.